The clone carrying this TCR beta chain was found once. The sample comes from a study of shared T cell receptors in the human thymus. The V and J ends lost 4 bases and 0 bases, in that order; junction bases with no gene match: 4. The CDR3 runs 17 residues. The germline gives CDR1 MNHEY, CDR2 SMNVEV (reference sequence). Assay: immunoSEQ multiplex PCR; the TCRdb copy retains only in-frame clones and omits some. Of about 660,000 clones listed, 80% to 90% are singletons. These same records also appear under a second study, on human thymus T cells. From that paper: Among the donors, all were healthy Finnish infants having corrective surgery for congenital heart defects. Gene usage (both V and J) appeared biased in thymic and blood repertoires. Thymic repertoires of unrelated individuals were reported in related research to overlap highly.

The rearrangement uses TRBV27 and TRBJ2-6; 9 bases align to TRBD1. What was sequenced was thymocytes. The receptor comes from a boy younger than two with a congenital heart defect. The DNA of the CDR3 is TGTGCCAGCAGTTGGGGGGACAGGGTCTCTGGGGCCAACGTCCTGACTTTC. This encodes CASSWGDRVSGANVLTF.